This T cell receptor (beta chain) came from a study of blood T cell repertoires in COVID-19 (TCRdb year 2020). About the full investigation: The collaborator samples originated in the United States, Italy and Spain and spanned the acute and convalescent phases of COVID-19. The samples were drawn from the first 160 participants of the ongoing ImmuneRACE study and from 1,254 subjects provided by 6 global collaborators. The dataset comprised deeply sampled blood TCRbeta repertoires from subjects exposed to, actively infected with, or recovered from COVID-19. The material from the prospective study consisted of cDNA or gDNA derived from T cells, B-cell-depleted T cells, or PBMCs. Where HLA class I and class II types were available, the types were taken from metadata supplied by the sample provider, not from assay-based typing. Sample metadata almost always included a de-identified subject ID, COVID-19 status, age in years and sex. The repertoires were made available in a free public database intended to serve as a resource for research on the immune response to SARS-CoV-2.

As to this clone: Its cognate antigen has yet to be identified. Nothing much larger sits one base from this clone, and base qualities are not available.

In Seattle, one collaborating source enrolled patients while the infection was active and tracked those patients longitudinally over the course of disease. Whole blood was collected in K2EDTA tubes by collaborating institutions according to the institutions' own protocols. For TCRbeta analysis, collaborators shipped samples as frozen whole blood, isolated PBMCs, or DNA extracted from either of those sample types. Study-level results and caveats: The quantity of clinical and demographic metadata differed by source and by participant and was supplied without curation.

TCRbeta CDR3 regions were amplified from genomic DNA using the immunoSEQ Assay, a bias-controlled multiplex PCR. Per the authors' processing: Within the assay, amplification of reference gene primers was used to estimate how many nucleated cells each sample contained. Sequence reads were collapsed and filtered to measure the absolute abundance of every unique TCRbeta CDR3 rearrangement. Productive Simpson clonality was computed per sample as the square root of Simpson's diversity index over productive rearrangements. The immuneACCESS repertoire file appears here via TCRdb, limited to in-frame rearrangements. These files lack a portion of the clones; in checked studies, under half of the deficit traces to unresolved V genes, and the cause of the others is not known. The DNA was the basis for D and trimming; V, J and clone size are from that table. In all, the sample holds about 430,000 clones, and 85% to 90% of those were seen once. The ten largest clones represent approximately 0.92% of the sample.

The source material was peripheral blood. This TCR derives from a man aged 18 to 30 with COVID-19, enrolled during active disease.

CDR3 protein: CASSLFAYEQYF. The DNA sequence follows: TGTGCCAGCAGCCTTTTTGCCTACGAGCAGTACTTC. The sequence joins TRBV12-3 or TRBV12-4 to TRBJ2-7, with an unclear D gene assignment. Deletion took 6 bases off V and 2 bases off J, with a span of 8 bases between the germline ends. Taken from cysteine to phenylalanine, the CDR3 has 12 residues. The sequence is cut down to CDR3 DNA, 36 bases in frame from base 1.